The clone carrying this TCR beta chain was picked up one time. V was shortened by 0 bases and J by 7 bases, with 16 bases between the two germline ends. The CDR3 is made up of 17 amino acids. From germline, CDR1 is PRHDT and CDR2 FYEKMQ (reference sequence). Repertoires were generated with immunoSEQ multiplex PCR, while TCRdb's copy carries only in-frame clones and drops some. Among fewer than 150,000 clones listed, approximately 90% were seen once. This sample was taken from a study of blood T cell repertoires in COVID-19. The overall study: Sources were T cells, B-cell-depleted T cells, or PBMCs; the material itself was cDNA or gDNA.

The chain recombines TRBV13 with TRBJ1-6; D is ambiguous. The origin of this receptor is a woman older than 75 with acute or convalescent COVID-19. Specimen: peripheral blood. For the CDR3, the DNA is TGTGCCAGCAGCTTAGGCGATCGGGGTTCAGGCAATTCACCCCTCCACTTT. Amino acids: CASSLGDRGSGNSPLHF. Together with reference TRBV13 and TRBJ1-6, the CDR3 gives the full variable domain: AAGVIQSPRHLIKEKRETATLKCYPIPRHDTVYWYQQGPGQDPQFLISFYEKMQSDKGSIPDRFSAQQFSDYHSELNMSSLELGDSALYFCASSLGDRGSGNSPLHFGNGTRLTVT.